Following are 18 T cell receptor beta chains from one sample sequenced in a study of cytomegalovirus exposure and HLA in healthy donors. The PCR used 60 Vbeta and 13 Jbeta primers. TCRdb's table, derived via immunoSEQ multiplex PCR, lists solely in-frame clones and lacks some. The profile shows some 150,000 clones, 77% of them singletons. The sequenced material came from PBMCs. These receptors all come from a woman aged 30 to 39 in good health and CMV-seronegative.

V is TRBV4-2 and J is TRBJ2-7; D gene uncertain. The CDR3 covers 16 residues. V lost 0 bases to trimming and J lost 4 bases, with 16 bases between them. Germline V gene sequence: CDR1 LGHNA, CDR2 YNFKEQ. The CDR3 DNA sequence: TGTGCCAGCAGCCAAGAAATGGCTGGAGACTTTTACGAGCAGTACTTC. It codes for CASSQEMAGDFYEQYF.

CDR3 in amino acids: CASGTGGSTEAFF. CDR3 DNA: TGTGCCAGCGGGACAGGGGGGAGCACTGAAGCTTTCTTT. The genes are TRBV19 and TRBJ1-1; TRBD1 matches 11 bases. The V and J ends lost 9 bases and 4 bases, in that order; junction bases with no gene match: 4. Germline V lookup: CDR1 LNHDA, CDR2 SQIVND (reference sequence). There are 13 residues in the CDR3.

The gene calls are TRBV2 and TRBJ2-5; 9 bases fit TRBD1. The assigned J gene may be wrong: the sequence end matches TRBJ2-7 better. The CDR3 loop spans 14 amino acids. Per the germline V gene, CDR1 is SNHLY and CDR2 is FYNNEI. The CDR3, as DNA: TGTGCCAGCAGAAGGACAGGGGACCCCTACGAGCAGTACTTC. This codes for CASRRTGDPYEQYF.

The chain joins TRBV5-6 to TRBJ2-6; tentatively, D is TRBD2 (5 bases). Germline loops: CDR1 SGHDT, CDR2 YYEEEE. The CDR3 length is 15 residues. The V end lost 4 bases, the J end lost 0 bases, and 8 bases lay between the germline ends. This CDR3 reads CASSEEVSGANVLTF. The CDR3 DNA follows: TGTGCCAGCAGCGAGGAGGTCTCTGGGGCCAACGTCCTGACTTTC.

The V and J genes are TRBV7-2 and TRBJ2-7; TRBD2 aligns across 10 bases. V dropped 1 base and J dropped 3; count of bases not matched to a gene: 6. The CDR3 has 16 amino acids. The germline V gene has CDR1 SGHTA and CDR2 FQGNSA. CDR3 sequence: CASSLGGASGSYEQYF. DNA for the CDR3: TGTGCCAGCAGCTTAGGTGGGGCTAGCGGGAGCTACGAGCAGTACTTC.

The chain employs TRBV5-4 and TRBJ2-1; TRBD2 matches 7 bases. The CDR3 is 14 residues long. Germline CDR1 is SGHNT and CDR2 is YYREEE (reference sequence). V lost 4 bases and J lost 9; bases outside the gene matches: 10. CDR3 nucleotides: TGTGCCAGCAGCAACGGCGCGGGAGTCGGTGAGCAGTTCTTC. Translation gives CASSNGAGVGEQFF.

The chain joins TRBV28 to TRBJ1-5; D not resolved. CDR1 is MDHEN and CDR2 is SYDVKM in the germline V gene. Between the trimmed V and J ends, which lost 4 bases and 4 bases, there was a span of 11 bases. There are 14 residues in the CDR3. DNA of the CDR3: TGTGCCAGCAGTTCAGAACAGCCTAATCAGCCCCAGCATTTT. It translates to CASSSEQPNQPQHF.

The rearrangement uses TRBV21-1 and TRBJ1-5; the D call in the table, TRBD1, was not verified against the DNA. TRBV21-1 is a listed pseudogene. The CDR3 has 20 amino acids. CDR3 region: CASSTLTGGVWLYSNQPQHF. DNA of the CDR3: TGTGCCAGCAGCACGCTAACAGGGGGCGTTTGGCTTTATAGCAATCAGCCCCAGCATTTT.

V gene TRBV27 combines with J gene TRBJ2-1; D might be TRBD1 (6 bases). The CDR3 extends over 14 amino acids. Germline CDR1 MNHEY, CDR2 SMNVEV (reference sequence). Trimming pared 6 bases from V and 2 bases from J, leaving 11 bases between. CDR3 nucleotide sequence: TGTGCCAGCAGCCAGGGGAGCCCCTACAATGAGCAGTTCTTC. Protein product: CASSQGSPYNEQFF.

The chain employs TRBV5-1 and TRBJ2-3; no clear D gene. V lost 4 bases, J lost 0 bases, and 9 bases lay in between. Germline CDR1 and CDR2: SGHRS and YFSETQ. The CDR3 runs to 14 residues. The CDR3, as DNA: TGCGCCAGCAGCGCAACACCCAGCACAGATACGCAGTATTTT. Translating gives CASSATPSTDTQYF. Variable domain in full (rest from reference TRBV5-1 and TRBJ2-3): KAGVTQTPRYLIKTRGQQVTLSCSPISGHRSVSWYQQTPGQGLQFLFEYFSETQRNKGNFPGRFSGRQFSNSRSEMNVSTLELGDSALYLCASSATPSTDTQYFGPGTRLTVL.

This clone was seen only once. The gene calls are TRBV9 and TRBJ2-1; maybe TRBD2 (6 bases). Germline CDR1 and CDR2: SGDLS and YYNGEE. V lost 0 bases and J 4 bases, leaving 11 bases between the germline ends. This CDR3 contains 15 residues. The CDR3 DNA reads TGTGCCAGCAGCGTAGTGACGGGAGATTACAATGAGCAGTTCTTC. It encodes CASSVVTGDYNEQFF.

This rearrangement joins TRBV10-3 to TRBJ1-5, with 9 bases matching TRBD1. Germline CDR1 and CDR2: ENHRY and SYGVKD. The CDR3 runs to 14 residues. Trimming took 10 bases from V and 2 from J; bases not matched to a gene: 6. The CDR3 DNA sequence: TGTGCCACCTGGGACAGGGAAGGCAATCAGCCCCAGCATTTT. Protein: CATWDREGNQPQHF.

The gene calls are TRBV4-1 and TRBJ1-1; D unresolved. CDR3 length: 13 residues. In germline, CDR1 is MGHRA, CDR2 YSYEKL. V lost 4 bases to trimming and J lost 10 bases, with 16 bases between them. CDR3 sequence (DNA): TGCGCCAGCAGCCCCCGAGGGTCGCGCGGAGCTTTCTTT. Protein: CASSPRGSRGAFF.

A few counts support this clone. Additional DNA sequences in this sample encode the identical CDR3. The V gene is TRBV7-2, the J gene TRBJ1-2; D is uncertain. The CDR3 contains 13 residues. Germline V gene data show CDR1 as SGHTA and CDR2 as FQGNSA. V was cut by 0 bases and J by 5 bases, with 7 bases left in between. CDR3 sequence reads: CASSLAPGYGYTF. The CDR3 DNA reads TGTGCCAGCAGCTTAGCCCCGGGTTATGGCTACACCTTC.

This clone came up a few times. The rearrangement uses TRBV27 and TRBJ2-1; TRBD1 matches at 9 bases. In germline, CDR1 is MNHEY, CDR2 SMNVEV (reference sequence). This CDR3 is 15 amino acids long. V was pared by 6 bases and J by 4 bases, with 7 bases of the junction left unmatched. CDR3 nucleotides: TGTGCCAGCAGCTACCGGGACAGGGCGTACAATGAGCAGTTCTTC. Amino acid sequence: CASSYRDRAYNEQFF.

This chain links TRBV28 with TRBJ1-5; TRBD1 matches 12 bases. The CDR3 length is 18 residues. V trimming: 6 bases; J trimming: 1 base; junction bases outside the gene matches: 10. The germline CDR1 and CDR2 sequences are MDHEN and SYDVKM. The DNA of the CDR3 is TGTGCCAGCAGCCCTACATGGGACAGGGGGCTGAGCAATCAGCCCCAGCATTTT. Protein sequence: CASSPTWDRGLSNQPQHF.

The rearrangement uses TRBV9 and TRBJ2-5; the match to TRBD2 covers 16 bases. The germline gives CDR1 SGDLS, CDR2 YYNGEE. The J segment lost 4 bases and the V segment lost 4 bases, leaving 10 bases of the junction unmatched. The CDR3 extends over 18 amino acids. This CDR3 reads CASSLGTSGGAFGETQYF. The CDR3 DNA reads TGTGCCAGCAGCCTCGGGACTAGCGGGGGGGCCTTTGGAGAGACCCAGTACTTC.

The chain links TRBV29-1 to TRBJ1-3; the D is unclear. Trimming took off 5 bases at V and 8 bases at J, with 10 bases between the two ends. CDR1 SQVTM and CDR2 ANQGSEA come from the germline V gene. CDR3 size: 11 residues. Here the CDR3 reads CSVSEDYTIYF. The DNA for the CDR3 is TGCAGCGTTTCCGAGGATTACACCATATATTTT.